This TCR beta chain was recorded in a study of blood T cells in healthy people across ages. Study-wide results and limits: Naive CD4+ cell counts and diversity both ran higher in long-lived than in aged donors. Because donor CMV status was unknown, expanded clonotype changes were possibly confounded.

This CDR3 contains 13 residues. Germline CDR1 DFQATT, CDR2 SNEGSKA (reference sequence). After removal of 6 bases from V and 7 bases from J, the junction contained 6 bases not matched to a gene. Isolated PBMCs totaled at least 6.5 million in each sample. The second PCR ran roughly 7 to 12 cycles with a sample-barcoded 5' primer and J-beta primers. Each cDNA molecule was tagged by a template-switch adaptor that had 12 random nucleotides. TCRdb ran MiXCR on the 5' RACE reads and lists one entry per CDR3 protein. The sample carries about 290,000 distinct CDR3 sequences, roughly 27% recorded once. A remark on this clonotype: Its antigen is currently unknown.

The TCR originated in a woman aged 70-85 years in good health. The sample taken for sequencing was blood. This chain joins TRBV20-1 and TRBJ1-6, with 7 bases matching TRBD1. CDR3: CSAPGTDNSPLHF. CDR3 coding DNA: TGCAGTGCCCCCGGGACAGACAATTCACCCCTCCACTTT.